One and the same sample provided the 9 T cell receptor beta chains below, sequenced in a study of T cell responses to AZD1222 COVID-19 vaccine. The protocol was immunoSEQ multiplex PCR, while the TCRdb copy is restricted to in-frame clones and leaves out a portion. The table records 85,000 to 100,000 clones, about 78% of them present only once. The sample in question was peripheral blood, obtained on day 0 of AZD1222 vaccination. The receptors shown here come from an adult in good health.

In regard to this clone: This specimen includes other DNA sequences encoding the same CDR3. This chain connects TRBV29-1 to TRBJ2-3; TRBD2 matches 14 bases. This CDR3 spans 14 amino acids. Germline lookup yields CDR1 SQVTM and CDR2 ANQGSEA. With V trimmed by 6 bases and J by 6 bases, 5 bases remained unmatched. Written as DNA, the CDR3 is TGCAGCGTCGCTGGACTAGCGGGAGGTGATACGCAGTATTTT. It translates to CSVAGLAGGDTQYF.

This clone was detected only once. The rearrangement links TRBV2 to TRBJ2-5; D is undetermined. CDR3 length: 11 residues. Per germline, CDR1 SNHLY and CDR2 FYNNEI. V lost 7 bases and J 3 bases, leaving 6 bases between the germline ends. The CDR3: CASKSEETQYF. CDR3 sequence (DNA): TGTGCCAGCAAGAGTGAAGAGACCCAGTACTTC.

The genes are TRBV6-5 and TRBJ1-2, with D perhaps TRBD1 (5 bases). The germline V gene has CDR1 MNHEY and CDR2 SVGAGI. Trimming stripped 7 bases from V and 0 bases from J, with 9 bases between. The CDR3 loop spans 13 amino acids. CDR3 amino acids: CASTPGPNYGYTF. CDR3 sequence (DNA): TGTGCCAGCACCCCGGGGCCTAACTATGGCTACACCTTC.

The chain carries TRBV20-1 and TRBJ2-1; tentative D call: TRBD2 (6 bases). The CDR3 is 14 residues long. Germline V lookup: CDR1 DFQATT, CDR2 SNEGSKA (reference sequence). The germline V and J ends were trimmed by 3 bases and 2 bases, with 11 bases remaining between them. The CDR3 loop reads CSASPAGPYNEQFF. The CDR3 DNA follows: TGCAGTGCTAGTCCGGCGGGACCCTACAATGAGCAGTTCTTC.

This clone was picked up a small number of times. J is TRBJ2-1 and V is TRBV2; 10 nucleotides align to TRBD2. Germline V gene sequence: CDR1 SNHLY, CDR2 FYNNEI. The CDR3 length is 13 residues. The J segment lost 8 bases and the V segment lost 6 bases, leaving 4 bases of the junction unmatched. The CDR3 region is CASRLAGVDEQFF. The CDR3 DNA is TGTGCCAGCAGGCTAGCGGGAGTTGATGAGCAGTTCTTC.

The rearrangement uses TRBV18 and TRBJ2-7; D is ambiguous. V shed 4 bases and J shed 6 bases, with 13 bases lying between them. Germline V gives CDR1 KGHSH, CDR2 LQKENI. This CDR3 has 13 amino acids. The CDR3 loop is CASSRTETGEQYF. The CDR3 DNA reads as TGTGCCAGCTCACGGACCGAGACGGGCGAGCAGTACTTC.

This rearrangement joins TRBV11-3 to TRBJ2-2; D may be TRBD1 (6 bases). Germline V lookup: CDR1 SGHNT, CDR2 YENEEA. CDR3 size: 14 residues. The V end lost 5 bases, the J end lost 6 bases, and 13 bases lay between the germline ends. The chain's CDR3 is CASSPRTGPGELFF. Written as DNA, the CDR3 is TGTGCCAGCAGCCCCCGAACAGGGCCCGGGGAGCTGTTTTTT. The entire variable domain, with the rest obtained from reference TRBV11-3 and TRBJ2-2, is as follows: EAGVVQSPRYKIIEKKQPVAFWCNPISGHNTLYWYLQNLGQGPELLIRYENEEAVDDSQLPKDRFSAERLKGVDSTLKIQPAELGDSAVYLCASSPRTGPGELFFGEGSRLTVL.

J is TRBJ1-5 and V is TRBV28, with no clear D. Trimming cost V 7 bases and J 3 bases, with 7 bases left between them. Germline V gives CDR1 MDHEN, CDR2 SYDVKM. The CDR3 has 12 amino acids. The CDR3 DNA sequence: TGTGCCAGCAACAGCAACAATCAGCCCCAGCATTTT. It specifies CASNSNNQPQHF.

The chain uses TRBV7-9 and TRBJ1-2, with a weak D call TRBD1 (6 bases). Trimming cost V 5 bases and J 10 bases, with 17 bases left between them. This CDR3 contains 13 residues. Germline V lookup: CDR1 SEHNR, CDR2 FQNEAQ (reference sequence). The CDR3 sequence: CASSPGGHPSYTF. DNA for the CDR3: TGTGCCAGCAGCCCCGGGGGACACCCGTCCTACACCTTC.